These 24 T cell receptor beta chains were all obtained from the same sample, sequenced in a study of radiation and T cells in renal cell carcinoma. Time point denoted: baseline pretreatment blood. Sample treatment: 15 Gy SBRT to primary tumor, nephrectomy 4 weeks later. The data were produced by immunoSEQ multiplex PCR, yet TCRdb's version contains in-frame clones alone and is incomplete. The table lists some 140,000 clones, 70% to 90% of them singletons. The sample in question was blood, obtained from a patient whose treatment included radiotherapy and nephrectomy. These receptors all come from a woman aged 45 to 65 with renal cell carcinoma.

This clone turned up a few times. J is TRBJ1-6 and V is TRBV18; D remains ambiguous. CDR3 length: 17 amino acids. V was clipped by 0 bases and J by 3 bases, with 12 bases between them. CDR1 is KGHSH and CDR2 is LQKENI in the germline V gene. CDR3 nucleotides: TGTGCCAGCTCACCACCGGCAGTTGGAAGCTATAATTCACCCCTCCACTTT. Translation gives CASSPPAVGSYNSPLHF.

The chain carries TRBV15 and TRBJ1-3, with D unresolved. Trimming pared 0 bases from V and 0 bases from J, leaving 12 bases between. The CDR3 consists of 17 residues. Germline V CDR1 and CDR2: LNHNV, YYDKDF (reference sequence). The CDR3 region has the DNA TGTGCCACCAGCAGAGATCTCGTCAGGAGCTCTGGAAACACCATATATTTT. Translated: CATSRDLVRSSGNTIYF. Together with reference TRBV15 and TRBJ1-3, the CDR3 gives the full variable domain: DAMVIQNPRYQVTQFGKPVTLSCSQTLNHNVMYWYQQKSSQAPKLLFHYYDKDFNNEADTPDNFQSRRPNTSFCFLDIRSPGLGDTAMYLCATSRDLVRSSGNTIYFGEGSWLTVV.

The chain uses TRBV5-4 and TRBJ1-3; tentatively, D is TRBD1 (5 bases). This CDR3 contains 16 residues. V was shortened by 0 bases and J by 3 bases, with 13 bases between the two germline ends. Per germline, CDR1 SGHNT and CDR2 YYREEE (reference sequence). CDR3 DNA: TGTGCCAGCAGCTTGGGGGGGGGTCTAGGTGGAAACACCATATATTTT. Amino acids: CASSLGGGLGGNTIYF.

The chain joins TRBV19 to TRBJ2-4; a possible D gene is TRBD1 (7 bases). Deletions cut 3 bases from V and 4 bases from J, with 10 bases between. CDR3 length: 14 residues. Germline V gene data show CDR1 as LNHDA and CDR2 as SQIVND (reference sequence). CDR3 in amino acids: CASSISGGKNIQYF. CDR3 in DNA: TGTGCCAGTAGTATTTCAGGGGGGAAAAACATTCAGTACTTC.

The genes are TRBV19 and TRBJ1-1; the D is unclear. The CDR3 length is 12 residues. Germline V gene data show CDR1 as LNHDA and CDR2 as SQIVND (reference sequence). The V end was cut by 7 bases, the J end by 3 bases, with 9 bases between. The CDR3 spells CASKSPYTEAFF. DNA for the CDR3: TGTGCCAGTAAAAGCCCCTACACTGAAGCTTTCTTT.

The V call is TRBV5-6, the J call TRBJ2-5; D is ambiguous. The V end lost 0 bases, the J end lost 5 bases, and 11 bases lay between the germline ends. In germline, CDR1 is SGHDT, CDR2 YYEEEE. This CDR3 has 14 amino acids. The CDR3 region is CASSLANQWETQYF. The CDR3 DNA reads TGTGCCAGCAGCTTGGCCAACCAGTGGGAGACCCAGTACTTC.

The genes are TRBV2 and TRBJ1-4, with TRBD1 matching 10 bases. From germline, CDR1 is SNHLY and CDR2 FYNNEI. The CDR3 runs 15 residues. V lost 10 bases and J lost 0; bases outside the gene matches: 5. The CDR3 DNA reads TGTGCCACTCGGGGACAGGGGTCAACTAATGAAAAACTGTTTTTT. Encoded protein: CATRGQGSTNEKLFF.

V gene TRBV28 combines with J gene TRBJ2-5; D is perhaps TRBD1 (6 bases). This CDR3 is built from 11 residues. V was pared by 8 bases and J by 2 bases, with 6 bases between. The germline V gene encodes CDR1 MDHEN and CDR2 SYDVKM. The CDR3 nucleotides read TGTGCCAGCGGGACACAAGAGACCCAGTACTTC. This gives the protein CASGTQETQYF.

This clone was counted a few times. Additional DNA sequences in this sample encode the identical CDR3. The chain carries TRBV15 and TRBJ1-2; D not certain. Trimming cost V 0 bases and J 5 bases, with 4 bases left between them. Germline V gives CDR1 LNHNV, CDR2 YYDKDF (reference sequence). The CDR3 runs 12 residues. The CDR3 nucleotides read TGTGCCACCAGCAGAGAAGAGTATGGCTACACCTTC. The encoded protein is CATSREEYGYTF.

The V and J genes are TRBV4-3 and TRBJ2-5; D is possibly TRBD2 (6 bases). The J call may be wrong; the DNA end is better matched by TRBJ2-7. Germline-derived CDR1 and CDR2 are LGHNA and YSLEER. The CDR3 has 15 amino acids. The CDR3 region is CASSQDARGNYEQYF. The CDR3 DNA reads as TGCGCCAGCAGCCAAGATGCTCGGGGGAACTACGAGCAGTACTTC.

The chain joins TRBV6-1 to TRBJ2-7; either TRBD1 or TRBD2 may supply D (5 bases each). V was clipped by 4 bases and J by 4 bases, with 23 bases between them. The germline V gene encodes CDR1 MNHNS and CDR2 SASEGT. The CDR3 extends over 17 amino acids. CDR3 in amino acids: CASSVLVATDTGYEQYF. The CDR3 DNA sequence: TGTGCCAGCAGTGTCTTGGTAGCGACAGACACCGGATACGAGCAGTACTTC.

V and J are TRBV7-2 and TRBJ2-5; TRBD2 agrees at 9 bases. The junction had 7 bases not matched to a gene; V was cut back by 3 bases and J by 2 bases. Germline-derived CDR1 and CDR2 are SGHTA and FQGNSA. The CDR3 extends over 16 amino acids. CDR3 loop: CASSFGGGAWQETQYF. The CDR3 region has the DNA TGTGCCAGCAGCTTTGGCGGGGGGGCTTGGCAAGAGACCCAGTACTTC.

This clone appeared a single time. The chain couples TRBV6-1 to TRBJ1-6; 9 positions agree with TRBD1. CDR1 is MNHNS and CDR2 is SASEGT in the germline V gene. The V gene end was trimmed by 5 bases and the J gene end by 10 bases; junction bases not matched to a gene: 9. CDR3 length: 15 amino acids. CDR3 in DNA: TGTGCCAGCAGTTGGGAGACAGGGGGAAAGTCACCCCTCCACTTT. This codes for CASSWETGGKSPLHF.

This chain uses TRBV10-1 with TRBJ1-1; D possibly corresponds to TRBD1 (5 bases). Germline V gene lookup returns CDR1 WNHNN and CDR2 SYGVQD (reference sequence). This CDR3 has 16 amino acids. Trimming pared 3 bases from V and 1 base from J, leaving 15 bases between. CDR3 DNA sequence: TGCGCCAGCAGTGAAGGGTCCGGGGCTTGGAACACTGAAGCTTTCTTT. Its protein product is CASSEGSGAWNTEAFF.

This clone came up once. The chain is built from TRBV5-4 and TRBJ2-3; D remains ambiguous. This CDR3 is built from 14 residues. Trimming pared 3 bases from V and 3 bases from J, leaving 11 bases between. The germline V gene encodes CDR1 SGHNT and CDR2 YYREEE (reference sequence). CDR3 DNA sequence: TGTGCCAGCAGCTCCCGGACCAGAACAGATACGCAGTATTTT. This codes for CASSSRTRTDTQYF.

This CDR3 reads CASRQGGSGNTIYF. The CDR3 coding sequence is TGTGCCAGCCGCCAAGGGGGATCTGGAAACACCATATATTTT. This chain connects TRBV6-5 to TRBJ1-3; D is perhaps TRBD1 (6 bases). In germline, CDR1 is MNHEY, CDR2 SVGAGI. The CDR3 extends over 14 amino acids. Trimming left V 8 bases short and J 1 base short, with 12 bases between.

This clone was counted between two and nine times. The chain couples TRBV6-5 to TRBJ1-1; 7 bases line up with TRBD1. V lost 2 bases, J lost 5 bases, and 5 bases stayed unmatched. Germline V CDR1 and CDR2: MNHEY, SVGAGI. The CDR3 extends over 14 amino acids. CDR3 sequence: CASSYTTGSTEAFF. DNA of the CDR3: TGTGCCAGCAGTTACACGACAGGGAGTACTGAAGCTTTCTTT.

In the case of this clone: One end of the junction is discordant with germline, which a read error may explain. The chain has TRBV7-9 and TRBJ2-3; 10 nucleotides match TRBD1. Germline V gene lookup returns CDR1 SEHNR and CDR2 FQNEAQ (reference sequence). There are 18 residues in the CDR3. The CDR3 sequence is CASSFRISRDRGTNTQYF. CDR3 bases: TGTGCCAGCAGCTTTAGGATTTCCCGGGACAGGGGCACAAATACGCAGTATTTT.

This clone has a single count. CDR3 protein: CASSRTRGQTNEKLFF. CDR3 nucleotides: TGTGCCAGCAGTCGGACGCGGGGGCAAACTAATGAAAAACTGTTTTTT. The chain is built from TRBV7-8 and TRBJ1-4; the D gene is possibly TRBD1 (6 bases). This CDR3 contains 16 residues. Germline CDR1 and CDR2: SGHVS and FQNEAQ. Trimming stripped 6 bases from V and 1 base from J, with 15 bases between. Supplemented by reference TRBV7-8 and TRBJ1-4, the full variable domain reads GAGVSQSPRYKVAKRGQDVALRCDPISGHVSLFWYQQALGQGPEFLTYFQNEAQLDKSGLPSDRFFAERPEGSVSTLKIQRTQQEDSAVYLCASSRTRGQTNEKLFFGSGTQLSVL.

V is TRBV28 and J is TRBJ2-7; no firm D call. Trimming cost V 6 bases and J 6 bases, with 12 bases left between them. The CDR3 sequence is 12 residues long. Germline loops: CDR1 MDHEN, CDR2 SYDVKM. Here the CDR3 DNA reads TGTGCCAGCAGGGCTACAGAAAGCGAGCAGTACTTC. Translating gives CASRATESEQYF.

The chain combines TRBV5-1 with TRBJ1-1; TRBD1 matches at 7 bases. V dropped 4 bases and J dropped 1; count of bases not matched to a gene: 4. Germline CDR1 and CDR2: SGHRS and YFSETQ. The CDR3 contains 14 residues. The CDR3 sequence: CASSGGQENTEAFF. CDR3 coding DNA: TGCGCCAGCAGCGGTGGACAGGAGAACACTGAAGCTTTCTTT.

The rearrangement joins TRBV6-5 to TRBJ1-6; D remains unclear. Trimming took off 8 bases at V and 0 bases at J, with 11 bases between the two ends. The CDR3 contains 15 residues. Germline CDR1 and CDR2: MNHEY and SVGAGI. CDR3 bases: TGTGCCAGCGGAGGAAAGAGCTCCTATAATTCACCCCTCCACTTT. This sequence encodes CASGGKSSYNSPLHF.

The CDR3: CASSLIGTRDRVNNEQFF. CDR3 coding DNA: TGTGCCAGCAGCTTAATTGGGACCCGGGACAGGGTAAACAATGAGCAGTTCTTC. This sequence joins TRBV7-9 and TRBJ2-1, with TRBD1 identical over 9 bases. This CDR3 has 18 amino acids. With 2 bases clipped from V and 5 bases from J, the junction kept 13 bases outside the gene matches. The V gene's germline CDR1 is SEHNR and CDR2 FQNEAQ (reference sequence).

The sample holds one count of this clone. The chain joins TRBV19 to TRBJ2-7; maybe TRBD1 (6 bases). The V and J ends lost 4 bases and 6 bases respectively, with 10 bases between them. Looked up from germline, CDR1 is LNHDA and CDR2 is SQIVND (reference sequence). The CDR3 consists of 12 residues. The CDR3 is CASSTTGLEQYF. CDR3 bases: TGTGCCAGTAGTACGACAGGACTCGAGCAGTACTTC.